This TCR beta chain derives from a study of a mutant IDH1 vaccine in newly diagnosed glioma. Study at large: With temozolomide cycles, or 4-6 weeks after radiotherapy alone, vaccination was started. V12 corresponded to week 35 and V13 to week 47.

Profiled with immunoSEQ multiplex PCR; TCRdb holds only in-frame clones, not every one. The data contain roughly 35,000 clones, 75% of them singletons. Trimming pared 4 bases from V and 5 bases from J, leaving 17 bases between. The CDR3 is made up of 14 amino acids. The germline V gene has CDR1 SQVTM and CDR2 ANQGSEA. Time point reported: week 47, end of study. Doses of 300 ug of mutant IDH1 20-mer peptide were given with topical imiquimod. Donor diagnoses consisted of new WHO grade 3 or 4 IDH1-mutant, ATRX-lost astrocytomas. Comments on this clone: Its target is not known.

The clonotype was recovered from a man between 40 and 49 years old with glioma. The material sequenced was PBMCs, taken from a glioma patient whose treatment included an IDH1 peptide vaccine. The chain employs TRBV29-1 and TRBJ1-2; unclear D gene. CDR3 protein: CSVAYGSALYGYTF. The CDR3 nucleotides are TGCAGCGTTGCGTACGGCTCCGCTTTATATGGCTACACCTTC.